This TCR beta chain was observed in a study of CD8 T cells in ankylosing spondylitis. Details on this clonotype: What it recognizes is unknown.

The CDR3 loop spans 14 amino acids. Germline V gene lookup returns CDR1 SGDLS and CDR2 YYNGEE. The V and J ends lost 4 bases and 5 bases, in that order; junction bases with no gene match: 3. TCRdb itself ran the 5' RACE reads through MiXCR, one entry per CDR3 protein. This sample has more than 600,000 distinct CDR3 sequences, with under 20% found just once. Study outcomes and limitations: Several highly homologous variants made up a TCR beta motif that seemed to typify ankylosing spondylitis blood.

The sequence came from a male donor with ankylosing spondylitis. J is TRBJ2-7 and V is TRBV9, with 13 bases matching TRBD2. The sequencing input was blood, either unsorted or a sorted T cell fraction (not recorded which). The CDR3 loop is CASSQGTSGDEQYF. The CDR3 region has the DNA TGTGCCAGCAGCCAGGGGACTAGCGGGGACGAGCAGTACTTC.